In this sample, the clone carrying this T cell receptor (beta chain) turned up a few times. Its antigen is still unknown. Germline CDR1 is KGHSH and CDR2 is LQKENI. Trimming removed 4 bases from V and 3 bases from J; junction bases left unmatched: 10. The CDR3 spans 17 residues. The sample comes from a study of T-cell memory formation after mild COVID-19. Study-level background: Most TCR clusters belonged to a single donor. Study-wide results and caveats: Largely, contracting CD4+ clones fell within CM and EM, and contracting CD8+ clones within EMRA.

TCRdb re-analysed the 5' RACE reads in MiXCR, keeping a single row per CDR3 protein. The table lists 400,000 or so distinct CDR3 sequences, over 15% of them singletons. Sequenced material: PBMCs or a T cell subset sorted from them (not recorded which). The TCR was taken from an adult woman who had mild COVID-19 (a few samples of this study predate the infection). Cell type and time point are not known. This chain connects TRBV18 to TRBJ1-5; 9 positions agree with TRBD1. The CDR3 nucleotides read TGTGCCAGCTCACTCTTTTCGGGGACAGGGATCAATCAGCCCCAGCATTTT. Protein sequence: CASSLFSGTGINQPQHF.